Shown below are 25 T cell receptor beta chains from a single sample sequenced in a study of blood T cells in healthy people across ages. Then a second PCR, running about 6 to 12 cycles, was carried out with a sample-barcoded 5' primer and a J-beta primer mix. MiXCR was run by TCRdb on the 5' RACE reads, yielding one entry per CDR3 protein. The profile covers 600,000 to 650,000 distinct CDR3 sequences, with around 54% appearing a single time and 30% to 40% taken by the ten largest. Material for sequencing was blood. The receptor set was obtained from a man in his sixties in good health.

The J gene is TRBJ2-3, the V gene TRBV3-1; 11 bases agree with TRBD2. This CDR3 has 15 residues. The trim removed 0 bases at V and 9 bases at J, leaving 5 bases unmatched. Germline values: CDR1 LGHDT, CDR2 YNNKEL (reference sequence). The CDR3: CASSQDLAGGRTQYF. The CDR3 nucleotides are TGTGCCAGCAGCCAAGACCTAGCGGGGGGTAGGACGCAGTATTTT.

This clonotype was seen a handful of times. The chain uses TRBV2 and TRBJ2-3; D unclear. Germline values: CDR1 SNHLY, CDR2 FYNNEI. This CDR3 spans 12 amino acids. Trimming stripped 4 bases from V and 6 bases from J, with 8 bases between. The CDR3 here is CASSVLGDTQYF. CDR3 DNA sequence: TGTGCCAGCAGTGTGTTAGGGGATACGCAGTATTTT.

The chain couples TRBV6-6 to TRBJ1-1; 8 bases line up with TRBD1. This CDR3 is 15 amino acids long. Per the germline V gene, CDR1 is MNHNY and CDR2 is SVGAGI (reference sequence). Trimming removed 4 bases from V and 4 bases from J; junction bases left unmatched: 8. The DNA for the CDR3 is TGTGCCAGCAGTTCCTCAGGGGGCATGGCCACTGAAGCTTTCTTT. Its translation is CASSSSGGMATEAFF.

The CDR3 spells CATTNQETQYF. As DNA, the CDR3 is TGTGCCACCACAAATCAAGAGACCCAGTACTTC. The chain is built from TRBV6-1 and TRBJ2-5, with unresolved D. Per the germline V gene, CDR1 is MNHNS and CDR2 is SASEGT. With 10 bases removed from V and 2 bases from J, the gap between germline ends came to 8 bases. The CDR3 extends over 11 amino acids.

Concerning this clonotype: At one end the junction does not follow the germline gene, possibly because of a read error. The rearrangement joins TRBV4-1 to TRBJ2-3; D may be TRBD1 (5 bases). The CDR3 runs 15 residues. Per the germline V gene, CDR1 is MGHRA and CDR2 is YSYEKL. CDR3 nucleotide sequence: TGCGCCGGCAGCCCCCTGGGGCCACGCACAGATACGCAGTATTTT. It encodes CAGSPLGPRTDTQYF.

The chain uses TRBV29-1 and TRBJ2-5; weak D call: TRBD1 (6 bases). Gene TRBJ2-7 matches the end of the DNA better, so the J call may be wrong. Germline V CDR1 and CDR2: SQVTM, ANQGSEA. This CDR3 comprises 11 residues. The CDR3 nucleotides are TGCAGCGTTGAAAGGGACAACGAGCAGTACTTC. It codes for CSVERDNEQYF.

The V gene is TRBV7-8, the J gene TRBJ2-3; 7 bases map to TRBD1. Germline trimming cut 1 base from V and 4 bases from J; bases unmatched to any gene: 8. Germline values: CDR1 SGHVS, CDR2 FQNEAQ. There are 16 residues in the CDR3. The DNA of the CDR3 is TGTGCCAGCAGCTTAGGCTCCAGGGGGATCGCAGATACGCAGTATTTT. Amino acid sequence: CASSLGSRGIADTQYF.

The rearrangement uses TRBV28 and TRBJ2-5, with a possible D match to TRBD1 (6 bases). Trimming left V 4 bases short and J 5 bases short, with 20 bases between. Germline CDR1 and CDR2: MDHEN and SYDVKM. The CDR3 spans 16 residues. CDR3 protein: CASSSHGRGPRETQYF. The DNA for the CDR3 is TGTGCCAGCAGTTCCCATGGCAGGGGTCCGAGGGAGACCCAGTACTTC.

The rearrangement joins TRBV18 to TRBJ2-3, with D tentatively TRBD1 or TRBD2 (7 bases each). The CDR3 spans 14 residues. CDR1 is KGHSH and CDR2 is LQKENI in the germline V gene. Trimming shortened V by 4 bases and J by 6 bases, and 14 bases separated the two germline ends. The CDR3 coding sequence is TGTGCCAGCTCACTCCAGGGGGGGCTGGATACGCAGTATTTT. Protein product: CASSLQGGLDTQYF.

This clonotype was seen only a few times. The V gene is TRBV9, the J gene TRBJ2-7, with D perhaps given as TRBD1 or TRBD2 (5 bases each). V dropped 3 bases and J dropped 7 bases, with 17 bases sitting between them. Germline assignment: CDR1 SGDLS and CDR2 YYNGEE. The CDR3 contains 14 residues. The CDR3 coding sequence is TGTGCCAGCAGCGCCACCGGGGCGCCGGGTGAGCAGTACTTC. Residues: CASSATGAPGEQYF.

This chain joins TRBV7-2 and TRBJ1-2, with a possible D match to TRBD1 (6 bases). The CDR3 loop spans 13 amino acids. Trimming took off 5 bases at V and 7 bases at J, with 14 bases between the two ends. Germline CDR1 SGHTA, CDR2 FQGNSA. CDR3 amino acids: CASSVRGLGGYTF. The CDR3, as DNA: TGTGCCAGCAGCGTGCGGGGGCTGGGTGGCTACACCTTC.

In DNA form, the CDR3 reads TGCAGTGCTAGAGATCTGGACCGGGACGGTAGGGATACGCAGTATTTT. Translated: CSARDLDRDGRDTQYF. The chain recombines TRBV20-1 with TRBJ2-3, with D perhaps assigned TRBD1 or TRBD2 (5 bases each). The CDR3 length is 16 residues. CDR1 and CDR2 (germline): DFQATT, SNEGSKA (reference sequence). V shed 0 bases and J shed 6 bases, with 19 bases lying between them.

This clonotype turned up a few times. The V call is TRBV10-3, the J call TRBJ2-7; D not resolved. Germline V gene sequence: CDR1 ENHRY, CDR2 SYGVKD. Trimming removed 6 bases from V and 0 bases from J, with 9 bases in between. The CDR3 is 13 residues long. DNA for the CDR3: TGTGCCATCAGGTTAGCTGCCTCCTACGAGCAGTACTTC. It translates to CAIRLAASYEQYF.

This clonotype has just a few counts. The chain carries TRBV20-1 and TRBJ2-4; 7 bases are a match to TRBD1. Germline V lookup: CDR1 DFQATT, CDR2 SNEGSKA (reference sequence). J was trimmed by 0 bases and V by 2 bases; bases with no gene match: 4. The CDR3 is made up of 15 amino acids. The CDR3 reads CSARFQGVAKNIQYF. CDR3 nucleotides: TGCAGTGCTAGATTCCAGGGGGTAGCCAAAAACATTCAGTACTTC.

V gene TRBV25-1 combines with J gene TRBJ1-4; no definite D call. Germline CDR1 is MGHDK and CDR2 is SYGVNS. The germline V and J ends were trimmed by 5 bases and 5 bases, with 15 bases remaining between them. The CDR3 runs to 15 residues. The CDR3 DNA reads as TGTGCCAGCAGTAAAAACAATCTGGGGAATGAAAAACTGTTTTTT. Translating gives CASSKNNLGNEKLFF.

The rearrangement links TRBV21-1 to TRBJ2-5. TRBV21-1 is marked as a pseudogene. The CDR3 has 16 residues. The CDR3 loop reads CASSTPVIGYQETQYF. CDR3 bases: TGTGCCAGCAGCACGCCGGTTATCGGGTACCAAGAGACCCAGTACTTC.

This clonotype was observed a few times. CDR3 DNA sequence: TGTGCCAGCAGCTTAGACGTCCCAGAAACACCCCTCCACTTT. It yields the protein CASSLDVPETPLHF. The chain carries TRBV7-9 and TRBJ1-6; D remains ambiguous. The germline CDR1 and CDR2 sequences are SEHNR and FQNEAQ (reference sequence). The germline V and J ends were trimmed by 1 base and 11 bases, with 12 bases remaining between them. The CDR3 sequence is 14 residues long.

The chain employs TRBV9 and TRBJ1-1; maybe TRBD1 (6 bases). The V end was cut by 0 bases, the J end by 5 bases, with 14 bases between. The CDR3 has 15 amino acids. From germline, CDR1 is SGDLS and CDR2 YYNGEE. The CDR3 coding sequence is TGTGCCAGCAGCGTAGGGGATGGGGGCGGGACTGAAGCTTTCTTT. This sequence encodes CASSVGDGGGTEAFF.

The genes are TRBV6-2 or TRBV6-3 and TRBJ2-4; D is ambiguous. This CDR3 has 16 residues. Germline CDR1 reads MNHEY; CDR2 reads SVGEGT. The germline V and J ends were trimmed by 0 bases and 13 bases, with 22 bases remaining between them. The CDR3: CASSYSMRTAFKEQYF. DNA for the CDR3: TGTGCCAGCAGTTACTCGATGAGAACAGCCTTCAAAGAGCAGTACTTC.

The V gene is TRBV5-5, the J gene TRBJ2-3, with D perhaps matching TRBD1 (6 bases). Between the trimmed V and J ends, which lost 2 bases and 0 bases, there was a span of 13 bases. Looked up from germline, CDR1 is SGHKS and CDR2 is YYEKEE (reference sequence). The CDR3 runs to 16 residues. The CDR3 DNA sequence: TGTGCCAGCAGCTTCGGGACAACACTTAGCACAGATACGCAGTATTTT. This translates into CASSFGTTLSTDTQYF.

CDR3 protein: CASSQVWALNTEAFF. In DNA, the CDR3 is TGTGCCAGCAGCCAAGTCTGGGCCCTCAACACTGAAGCTTTCTTT. This sequence joins TRBV3-1 and TRBJ1-1; D uncertain. Per germline, CDR1 LGHDT and CDR2 YNNKEL (reference sequence). Trimming pared 1 base from V and 2 bases from J, leaving 11 bases between. The CDR3 spans 15 residues.

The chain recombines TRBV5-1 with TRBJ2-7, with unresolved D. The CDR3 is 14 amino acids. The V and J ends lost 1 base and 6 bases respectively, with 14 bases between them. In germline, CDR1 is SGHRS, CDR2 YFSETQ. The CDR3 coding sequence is TGCGCCAGCAGCTTGCGGCCCGACGGCGCCGAGCAGTACTTC. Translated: CASSLRPDGAEQYF.

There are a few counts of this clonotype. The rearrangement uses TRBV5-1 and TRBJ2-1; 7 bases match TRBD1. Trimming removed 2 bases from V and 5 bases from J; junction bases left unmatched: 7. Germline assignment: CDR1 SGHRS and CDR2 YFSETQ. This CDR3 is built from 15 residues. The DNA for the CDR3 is TGCGCCAGCAGCTTCGGAGACAGGGATAACAATGAGCAGTTCTTC. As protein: CASSFGDRDNNEQFF.

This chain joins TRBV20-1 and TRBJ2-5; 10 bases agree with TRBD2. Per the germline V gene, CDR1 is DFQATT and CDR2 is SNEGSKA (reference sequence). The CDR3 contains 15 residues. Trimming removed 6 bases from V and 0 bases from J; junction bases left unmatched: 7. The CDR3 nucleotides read TGCAGTGCCGTTAATAGCGGGGGGAACCAAGAGACCCAGTACTTC. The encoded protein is CSAVNSGGNQETQYF.

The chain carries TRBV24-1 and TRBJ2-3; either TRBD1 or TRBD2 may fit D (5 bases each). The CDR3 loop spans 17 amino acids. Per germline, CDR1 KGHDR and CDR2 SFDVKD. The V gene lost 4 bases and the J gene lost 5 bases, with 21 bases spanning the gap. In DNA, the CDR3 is TGTGCCACCAGTGACCCAAGACGGTCGGGAAGGGGAGATACGCAGTATTTT. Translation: CATSDPRRSGRGDTQYF.